Listed here are 10 T cell receptor beta chains from one sample, sequenced in a study of T cell responses to AZD1222 COVID-19 vaccine. Clones were sequenced by immunoSEQ multiplex PCR, and TCRdb holds only the in-frame ones, with some missing. This sample has 110,000 or so clones, with approximately 85% found just once. The sequencing used peripheral blood, collected on day 0 of AZD1222 vaccination. The receptor source for this set is an adult in good health.

This chain joins TRBV3-1 (or the pseudogene TRBV3-2) and TRBJ1-1; TRBD1 agrees at 8 bases. The junction had 3 bases not matched to a gene; V was cut back by 4 bases and J by 2 bases. The CDR3 totals 14 residues. Germline-derived CDR1 and CDR2 are LGHDT and YNNKEL (reference sequence). The CDR3 coding sequence is TGTGCCAGCAGCCTGGACAGGGCAAACACTGAAGCTTTCTTT. It yields the protein CASSLDRANTEAFF.

The gene calls are TRBV12-3 or TRBV12-4 and TRBJ1-2; weak D call: TRBD1 (6 bases). Trimming stripped 4 bases from V and 8 bases from J, with 14 bases between. This CDR3 is 13 amino acids long. CDR3 residues: CASSSRQVLGYTF. CDR3 DNA sequence: TGTGCCAGCAGTTCCCGACAGGTACTGGGCTACACCTTC.

The J gene is TRBJ2-7, the V gene TRBV6-5; D may be TRBD1 (5 bases). Germline V lookup: CDR1 MNHEY, CDR2 SVGAGI. V lost 4 bases to trimming and J lost 2 bases, with 6 bases between them. The CDR3 totals 12 residues. The CDR3 sequence: CASSWTPYEQYF. The CDR3 DNA sequence: TGTGCCAGCAGTTGGACACCCTACGAGCAGTACTTC.

The chain is built from TRBV13 and TRBJ2-5; 9 bases fit TRBD1. After removal of 4 bases from V and 2 bases from J, the junction contained 5 bases not matched to a gene. This CDR3 has 15 amino acids. Germline CDR1 and CDR2: PRHDT and FYEKMQ (reference sequence). The CDR3 here is CASSWGGQGQETQYF. The CDR3 region has the DNA TGTGCCAGCAGCTGGGGGGGACAGGGACAAGAGACCCAGTACTTC. The full variable domain, rest sourced from reference TRBV13 and TRBJ2-5, is AAGVIQSPRHLIKEKRETATLKCYPIPRHDTVYWYQQGPGQDPQFLISFYEKMQSDKGSIPDRFSAQQFSDYHSELNMSSLELGDSALYFCASSWGGQGQETQYFGPGTRLLVL.

The chain combines TRBV28 with TRBJ2-7, with D perhaps matching TRBD1 or TRBD2 (6 bases each). CDR1 MDHEN and CDR2 SYDVKM come from the germline V gene. V was cut by 4 bases and J by 1 base, with 11 bases left in between. This CDR3 comprises 14 residues. The CDR3 protein is CASSSGARSYEQYF. CDR3 sequence (DNA): TGTGCCAGCAGTTCGGGGGCCCGATCCTACGAGCAGTACTTC.

The rearrangement uses TRBV5-4 and TRBJ1-6; TRBD1 matches 12 bases. The CDR3 loop spans 17 amino acids. Per germline, CDR1 SGHNT and CDR2 YYREEE (reference sequence). The V gene end was trimmed by 6 bases and the J gene end by 8 bases; junction bases not matched to a gene: 12. CDR3 DNA: TGTGCCAGCACCCGGGAGGTGGGACAGGGGGCATATTCACCCCTCCACTTT. Protein product: CASTREVGQGAYSPLHF. Full variable domain (outside the CDR3, taken from reference TRBV5-4 and TRBJ1-6): ETGVTQSPTHLIKTRGQQVTLRCSSQSGHNTVSWYQQALGQGPQFIFQYYREEENGRGNFPPRFSGLQFPNYSSELNVNALELDDSALYLCASTREVGQGAYSPLHFGNGTRLTVT.

This clone was seen more than once but under ten times. The rearrangement uses TRBV7-2 and TRBJ1-6; 8 nucleotides agree with TRBD1. The CDR3 totals 16 residues. With 0 bases clipped from V and 7 bases from J, the junction kept 5 bases outside the gene matches. Germline assignment: CDR1 SGHTA and CDR2 FQGNSA. CDR3 sequence reads: CASSLAGGQANSPLHF. CDR3 nucleotides: TGTGCCAGCAGCTTAGCAGGGGGACAGGCCAATTCACCCCTCCACTTT.

The chain couples TRBV6-1 to TRBJ1-2, with TRBD1 matching 8 bases. Germline V lookup: CDR1 MNHNS, CDR2 SASEGT. V lost 3 bases to trimming and J lost 11 bases; unmatched junction nucleotides: 8. CDR3 length equals 13 residues. The DNA for the CDR3 is TGTGCCAGCAGTGACGGACAGGGTCACCTATACACCTTC. Protein product: CASSDGQGHLYTF.

In nucleotides, the CDR3 is TGTGCCAGCAGCTTAATGGTGGACGGCGCCGAGCAGTACTTC. Translated, it gives CASSLMVDGAEQYF. The rearrangement links TRBV11-3 to TRBJ2-7; D unclear. Trimming took off 2 bases at V and 6 bases at J, with 14 bases between the two ends. From germline, CDR1 is SGHNT and CDR2 YENEEA. CDR3 length equals 14 residues. Full variable domain (remainder filled in from reference TRBV11-3 and TRBJ2-7): EAGVVQSPRYKIIEKKQPVAFWCNPISGHNTLYWYLQNLGQGPELLIRYENEEAVDDSQLPKDRFSAERLKGVDSTLKIQPAELGDSAVYLCASSLMVDGAEQYFGPGTRLTVT.

The chain has TRBV3-1 (or the pseudogene TRBV3-2) and TRBJ1-5; D is undetermined. Trimming cost V 4 bases and J 5 bases, with 9 bases left between them. This CDR3 region has 13 residues. Per the germline V gene, CDR1 is LGHDT and CDR2 is YNNKEL (reference sequence). CDR3 amino acids: CASSLNGDQPQHF. The CDR3 nucleotides are TGTGCCAGCAGCCTTAACGGAGATCAGCCCCAGCATTTT.